Following are 27 T cell receptor beta chains from one sample sequenced in a study of T cell changes during pregnancy in multiple sclerosis. Using immunoSEQ multiplex PCR, the repertoire was profiled, and TCRdb retains in-frame clones only, with some absent. Among roughly 100,000 clones listed, 85% to 95% were seen once. Sequences were derived from peripheral blood, sampled after pregnancy. The source of these receptors is a female donor with multiple sclerosis, enrolled in a pregnancy study.

V gene TRBV6-1 combines with J gene TRBJ1-1; D is perhaps TRBD1 (5 bases). Germline V gene data show CDR1 as MNHNS and CDR2 as SASEGT. This CDR3 comprises 14 residues. V was trimmed by 6 bases and J by 4 bases, leaving 15 bases between them. CDR3 coding DNA: TGTGCCAGCAGCTATACAGTTAGGGGCACTGAAGCTTTCTTT. Protein sequence: CASSYTVRGTEAFF.

The chain couples TRBV9 to TRBJ2-2, with TRBD2 matching over 10 bases. V shed 3 bases and J 9 bases; nucleotides not matched to a gene: 14. The CDR3 runs to 17 residues. Germline V CDR1 and CDR2: SGDLS, YYNGEE. The CDR3 loop reads CASSETPGLAGGRELFF. CDR3 nucleotide sequence: TGTGCCAGCAGCGAGACCCCGGGGTTAGCGGGGGGCCGGGAGCTGTTTTTT.

The chain uses TRBV6-6 and TRBJ1-3; D not certain. The V gene's germline CDR1 is MNHNY and CDR2 SVGAGI (reference sequence). V lost 6 bases, J lost 0 bases, and 12 bases lay in between. This CDR3 region has 15 residues. This chain's CDR3 is CASSSRIGSGNTIYF. As DNA, the CDR3 is TGTGCCAGCAGCTCCAGGATCGGCTCTGGAAACACCATATATTTT.

The rearrangement joins TRBV13 to TRBJ2-5, with 9 positions matching TRBD1. J gave up 5 bases and V 2 bases, and 9 bases lay outside the gene matches. CDR3 length equals 16 residues. Germline CDR1 is PRHDT and CDR2 is FYEKMQ (reference sequence). Here the CDR3 DNA reads TGTGCCAGCAGCTTAAGGAGCGAGGGACAGGGTGAGACCCAGTACTTC. This sequence encodes CASSLRSEGQGETQYF.

As to this clone: At one boundary the junction diverges from the germline segment, which might be a read error. V usage is TRBV19 and J usage is TRBJ1-5; the D is unclear. CDR1 LNHDA and CDR2 SQIVND come from the germline V gene (reference sequence). The CDR3 covers 15 residues. The CDR3, as DNA: TGTGCCAGCACTTCCCCTCCGGGTTACAATCAGCTCCAGCATTTT. Translated, it gives CASTSPPGYNQLQHF.

CDR3 residues: CASSYGRRDEQFF. CDR3 DNA sequence: TGTGCCAGCAGCTACGGTCGTCGCGATGAGCAGTTCTTC. The rearrangement uses TRBV5-4 and TRBJ2-1; the D is unclear. From germline, CDR1 is SGHNT and CDR2 YYREEE (reference sequence). This CDR3 region has 13 residues. Trimming took off 3 bases at V and 8 bases at J, with 12 bases between the two ends.

The V and J genes are TRBV18 and TRBJ2-2; 10 nucleotides match TRBD1. Germline CDR1 KGHSH, CDR2 LQKENI. With V trimmed by 2 bases and J by 0 bases, 6 bases remained unmatched. The length of the CDR3 is 18 residues. The CDR3 DNA reads as TGTGCCAGCTCACCAAGGGCAGGACAGGGGGCGAACACCGGGGAGCTGTTTTTT. Its protein is CASSPRAGQGANTGELFF. The full variable domain, with the rest looked up from reference TRBV18 and TRBJ2-2, is NAGVMQNPRHLVRRRGQEARLRCSPMKGHSHVYWYRQLPEEGLKFMVYLQKENIIDESGMPKERFSAEFPKEGPSILRIQQVVRGDSAAYFCASSPRAGQGANTGELFFGEGSRLTVL.

The gene calls are TRBV19 and TRBJ2-1; no reliable D call. With 5 bases removed from V and 4 bases from J, the gap between germline ends came to 3 bases. Germline CDR1 and CDR2: LNHDA and SQIVND (reference sequence). CDR3 length: 11 residues. In nucleotides, the CDR3 is TGTGCCAGTAGTCGGTACAATGAGCAGTTCTTC. It encodes CASSRYNEQFF.

The chain uses TRBV4-2 and TRBJ2-7; weak D call: TRBD2 (6 bases). Trimming left V 6 bases short and J 6 bases short, with 18 bases between. The germline CDR1 and CDR2 sequences are LGHNA and YNFKEQ. The CDR3 length is 14 residues. CDR3 DNA sequence: TGTGCCAGCAGGCGCGTGGGGGGTGGCGGCGAGCAGTACTTC. This codes for CASRRVGGGGEQYF.

The chain combines TRBV4-2 with TRBJ1-1; D remains unclear. The CDR3 is 14 amino acids. V lost 0 bases, J lost 4 bases, and 9 bases lay in between. CDR1 is LGHNA, CDR2 YNFKEQ, per germline. CDR3 region: CASSQDPLVTEAFF. In nucleotides, the CDR3 is TGTGCCAGCAGCCAAGATCCCCTAGTCACTGAAGCTTTCTTT.

This chain links TRBV5-6 with TRBJ1-6, with 9 bases aligning to TRBD1. With 2 bases clipped from V and 19 bases from J, the junction kept 7 bases outside the gene matches. This CDR3 region has 12 residues. Per germline, CDR1 SGHDT and CDR2 YYEEEE. This CDR3 is CASSLNRDRVHF. CDR3 in DNA: TGTGCCAGCAGCTTAAACCGGGACAGGGTTCACTTT.

The V call is TRBV5-6, the J call TRBJ1-6; D possibly corresponds to TRBD1 (5 bases). Germline CDR1 is SGHDT and CDR2 is YYEEEE. CDR3 length equals 14 residues. Trimming left V 3 bases short and J 17 bases short, with 21 bases between. The CDR3 DNA sequence: TGTGCCAGCAGCTGGGGCCAACAGGTTGGGGTCTTCCACTTT. Amino acids: CASSWGQQVGVFHF.

The V and J genes are TRBV10-3 and TRBJ1-2; 8 nucleotides agree with TRBD1. Germline CDR1 and CDR2: ENHRY and SYGVKD. Trimming cost V 2 bases and J 7 bases; bases outside gene matches: 3. CDR3 size: 13 residues. CDR3 residues: CAISEQGAGGYTF. CDR3 sequence (DNA): TGTGCCATCAGTGAGCAGGGGGCGGGTGGCTACACCTTC.

The rearrangement links TRBV4-1 to TRBJ1-6; unclear D gene. This CDR3 is 15 amino acids long. Germline V CDR1 and CDR2: MGHRA, YSYEKL. Trimming removed 2 bases at V and 0 bases at J, with 5 bases between. DNA of the CDR3: TGCGCCAGCAGCCAACTGAGCTCCTATAATTCACCCCTCCACTTT. Translation gives CASSQLSSYNSPLHF.

This chain links TRBV2 with TRBJ1-5, with 8 bases matching TRBD1. CDR3 length: 15 amino acids. Trimming removed 4 bases from V and 1 base from J; junction bases left unmatched: 3. Germline CDR1 and CDR2: SNHLY and FYNNEI. The CDR3 sequence is CASSGGQGSNQPQHF. The DNA of the CDR3 is TGTGCCAGCAGTGGCGGACAGGGAAGCAATCAGCCCCAGCATTTT.

In DNA, the CDR3 is TGTGCCAGCTCACAACTCAGGGGAGGGGACGAGCAGTACTTC. It encodes CASSQLRGGDEQYF. The V and J genes are TRBV18 and TRBJ2-7, with D perhaps TRBD2 (7 bases). The CDR3 length is 14 residues. Germline V gene lookup returns CDR1 KGHSH and CDR2 LQKENI. Trimming pared 4 bases from V and 5 bases from J, leaving 15 bases between.

The CDR3, as DNA: TGTGCCAGCAGTGACGGACAGGGGAAGAATGAAAAACTGTTTTTT. Translation: CASSDGQGKNEKLFF. The chain combines TRBV25-1 with TRBJ1-4, with TRBD1 identical over 9 bases. V was pared by 3 bases and J by 5 bases, with 4 bases of the junction left unmatched. The CDR3 loop spans 15 amino acids. Germline lookup yields CDR1 MGHDK and CDR2 SYGVNS.

The chain has TRBV19 and TRBJ1-1; 8 bases align to TRBD1. Germline V gene sequence: CDR1 LNHDA, CDR2 SQIVND (reference sequence). V was pared by 7 bases and J by 1 base, with 5 bases of the junction left unmatched. There are 14 residues in the CDR3. CDR3 bases: TGTGCCAGTATAACGACAGGGGAGAACACTGAAGCTTTCTTT. Its translation: CASITTGENTEAFF.

V and J are TRBV27 and TRBJ2-1, with unresolved D. The ends were cut back, 5 bases at V and 6 bases at J, with 14 bases in the middle. The CDR3 runs to 14 residues. Germline CDR1 is MNHEY and CDR2 is SMNVEV (reference sequence). CDR3 residues: CASSPHYGSNEQFF. CDR3 in DNA: TGTGCCAGCAGTCCCCACTACGGTTCCAATGAGCAGTTCTTC.

In this sample, this clone turned up a few times. The genes are TRBV5-4 and TRBJ1-1; D unclear. V was cut by 4 bases and J by 2 bases, with 12 bases left in between. The CDR3 is made up of 14 amino acids. Germline values: CDR1 SGHNT, CDR2 YYREEE (reference sequence). The CDR3 nucleotides are TGTGCCAGCAGCCCCTACCGAGGTAACACTGAAGCTTTCTTT. The encoded protein is CASSPYRGNTEAFF.

The chain links TRBV5-5 to TRBJ1-5; D possibly corresponds to TRBD1 (6 bases). The CDR3 covers 14 residues. Germline V gives CDR1 SGHKS, CDR2 YYEKEE (reference sequence). The V end lost 4 bases, the J end lost 5 bases, and 13 bases lay between the germline ends. The CDR3 loop reads CASSVNRADQPQHF. CDR3 sequence (DNA): TGTGCCAGCAGCGTTAACAGGGCCGATCAGCCCCAGCATTTT.

This chain joins TRBV4-2 and TRBJ2-7, with TRBD1 as a possible D gene (5 bases). Germline V CDR1 and CDR2: LGHNA, YNFKEQ. Trimming removed 0 bases from V and 3 bases from J, with 15 bases in between. The CDR3 totals 16 residues. The CDR3 is CASSQETAQGYYEQYF. CDR3 in DNA: TGTGCCAGCAGCCAAGAAACGGCGCAGGGTTACTACGAGCAGTACTTC.

The chain combines TRBV19 with TRBJ2-7; 8 bases fit TRBD2. The CDR3 runs to 16 residues. Germline CDR1 LNHDA, CDR2 SQIVND (reference sequence). After removal of 5 bases from V and 5 bases from J, the junction contained 14 bases not matched to a gene. The CDR3 protein is CASSPLQSGGLDEQYF. The CDR3 region has the DNA TGTGCCAGTAGTCCGTTGCAGTCGGGGGGGTTGGACGAGCAGTACTTC.

J is TRBJ1-4 and V is TRBV2; 9 nucleotides line up with TRBD1. Germline V gene data show CDR1 as SNHLY and CDR2 as FYNNEI. The CDR3 runs 15 residues. Germline trimming cut 0 bases from V and 11 bases from J; bases unmatched to any gene: 7. CDR3 in DNA: TGTGCCAGCAGTGAAGCCGGACAGGGGTACGAGAAACTGTTTTTT. Translating it yields CASSEAGQGYEKLFF. Based on the CDR3 plus reference TRBV2 and TRBJ1-4, the full variable domain is EPEVTQTPSHQVTQMGQEVILRCVPISNHLYFYWYRQILGQKVEFLVSFYNNEISEKSEIFDDQFSVERPDGSNFTLKIRSTKLEDSAMYFCASSEAGQGYEKLFFGSGTQLSVL.

V gene TRBV29-1 combines with J gene TRBJ2-5; 11 nucleotides match TRBD1. Trimming removed 0 bases from V and 4 bases from J; junction bases left unmatched: 10. Looked up from germline, CDR1 is SQVTM and CDR2 is ANQGSEA. CDR3 size: 17 residues. DNA of the CDR3: TGCAGCGTTGAAGATGGCGAGGACAGGGGGCGAAGAGAGACCCAGTACTTC. Translated, it gives CSVEDGEDRGRRETQYF.

This chain uses TRBV6-5 with TRBJ2-7, with 11 bases lining up with TRBD2. The length of the CDR3 is 16 residues. The V gene's germline CDR1 is MNHEY and CDR2 SVGAGI. Trimming cost V 2 bases and J 0 bases; bases outside gene matches: 3. The chain's CDR3 is CASSYLGTSGSYEQYF. The CDR3 region has the DNA TGTGCCAGCAGTTACCTCGGGACTAGCGGCTCCTACGAGCAGTACTTC.

This clone was picked up a small number of times. The chain carries TRBV20-1 and TRBJ1-1, with no clear D. The CDR3 runs to 11 residues. Trimming took off 4 bases at V and 4 bases at J, with 7 bases between the two ends. Germline CDR1 and CDR2: DFQATT and SNEGSKA (reference sequence). The CDR3 is CSAKDGTEAFF. CDR3 nucleotides: TGCAGTGCTAAAGACGGCACTGAAGCTTTCTTT.